This entry features one T cell receptor (beta chain) sequence. The data belong to a study of blood T cell repertoires in COVID-19. Study details: Samples taken during acute and convalescent COVID-19 were collected in the United States, Italy and Spain. Nucleic acid was either cDNA or gDNA, and it came from T cells, B-cell-depleted T cells, or PBMCs.

The CDR3 covers 15 residues. CDR1 and CDR2 from the germline V gene are LGHNA and YNFKEQ. V shed 4 bases and J shed 1 base, with 10 bases lying between them. Per the authors' pipeline: Amplification of reference gene primers provided the estimated nucleated cell counts. The assay was immunoSEQ multiplex PCR, and TCRdb's table has in-frame clones only and misses some. That table furnishes V, J and clone size, whereas the DNA furnished D and trimming. Of almost 200,000 clones in the sample, roughly nine tenths were seen once. This clonotype was obtained from a woman between 65 and 79 years old with acute or convalescent COVID-19. The chain carries TRBV4-2 and TRBJ2-2; D is perhaps TRBD2 (6 bases). What was sequenced was peripheral blood. The CDR3 region has the DNA TGTGCCAGCAGCCCCGGGGGACGGAACACCGGGGAGCTGTTTTTT. This sequence encodes CASSPGGRNTGELFF.